The T cell receptor beta chain described here comes from a study of T cell repertoires in cytomegalovirus infection. Study at large: The authors used CMV epitopes that were HLA-C-restricted (recently identified) and HLA-B-restricted (well studied). CMV infection together with matching HLA type was indicated by public TCR beta signatures.

TCRdb re-derived calls from the reads in MiXCR, one entry per CDR3 protein. The repertoire holds 300,000 to 400,000 distinct CDR3 sequences, about 28% seen once, with 15% to 25% in the top ten. This clonotype was seen only a few times. Its specificity is unknown. The CDR3 spans 15 residues. Trimming cost V 6 bases and J 2 bases, with 13 bases left between them. Germline V gives CDR1 SGHVS, CDR2 FQNEAQ. The source material was cultured PBMCs, sampled from culture after CMV antigen stimulation. This sequence was found in a human donor in good health (CMV status not recorded). Some clones in this sample may be carry-over from other donors' samples. This rearrangement joins TRBV7-8 to TRBJ2-2; D may be TRBD1 or TRBD2 (5 bases each). CDR3 in DNA: TGTGCCAGCAGGAGGGGACCGCTTAACACCGGGGAGCTGTTTTTT. As protein: CASRRGPLNTGELFF.